This note documents a single TCR beta chain sequence. Its antigen is as yet unknown. This sample is drawn from a study of radiotherapy plus CTLA-4 blockade in lung cancer. For the study at large: Objective responses were seen in 18% of patients, disease control in more than 30%. General study findings and limits: It was early blood T cell clone dynamics, with interferon-beta, that reportedly best predicted response. The study found tumor-derived TCR clones expanded in blood after radiotherapy plus ipilimumab.

CDR1 and CDR2 (germline): MNHNS, SASEGT. The CDR3 extends over 13 amino acids. V shed 7 bases and J shed 11 bases, with 18 bases lying between them. Using immunoSEQ multiplex PCR, the repertoire was profiled, and TCRdb retains in-frame clones only, with some absent. The profile covers 55,000 to 80,000 clones, with more than 75% appearing a single time and around 7% taken by the ten largest. Patients had chemo-refractory metastatic non-small-cell lung cancer and received focal radiation plus CTLA-4 blockade that used ipilimumab. The receptor was derived from a human donor with non-small cell lung cancer who had a complete response to radiotherapy plus ipilimumab. The chain employs TRBV6-1 and TRBJ1-3; D may be TRBD1 (5 bases). The sample in question was peripheral blood, obtained from a patient treated with radiotherapy plus ipilimumab. CDR3 sequence reads: CASTQVGVDAIYF. The CDR3 DNA is TGTGCCAGCACCCAGGTGGGGGTAGACGCCATATATTTT.